The sequence of this T cell receptor (beta chain) was determined in a study of control samples from healthy donors and cancer patients. Assay: immunoSEQ multiplex PCR; the TCRdb copy retains only in-frame clones and omits some. The repertoire has around 42,000 clones, about 94% of them found once; the top ten carry more than 20%. The sample was blood. This sequence originates from a man aged 55 to 69 in good health.

The CDR3 DNA reads TGTGCCAGCAGCTACTGGGACAGGGGTAACTATGGCTACACCTTC. It specifies CASSYWDRGNYGYTF. The chain has TRBV9 and TRBJ1-2, with 10 bases fitting TRBD1. The V segment lost 4 bases and the J segment 1 base; nucleotides outside the gene matches: 4. This CDR3 spans 15 amino acids. The germline V gene has CDR1 SGDLS and CDR2 YYNGEE.